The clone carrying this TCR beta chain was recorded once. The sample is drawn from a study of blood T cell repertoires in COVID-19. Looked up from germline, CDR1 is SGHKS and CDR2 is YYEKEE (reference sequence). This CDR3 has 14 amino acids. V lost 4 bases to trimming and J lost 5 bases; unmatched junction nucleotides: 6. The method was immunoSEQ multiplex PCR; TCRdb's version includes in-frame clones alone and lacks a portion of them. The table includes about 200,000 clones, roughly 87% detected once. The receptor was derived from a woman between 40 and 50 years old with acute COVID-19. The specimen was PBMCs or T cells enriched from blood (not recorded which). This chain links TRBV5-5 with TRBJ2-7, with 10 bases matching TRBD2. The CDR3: CASSQLAGRNEQYF. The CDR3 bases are TGTGCCAGCAGCCAACTAGCGGGGAGGAACGAGCAGTACTTC.